This T cell receptor beta chain was found in a study of identifying expanded T cells in peripheral blood. This CDR3 is 11 amino acids long. CDR1 and CDR2 (germline): SGHAT, FQNNGV. V shed 1 base and J shed 7 bases, with 3 bases lying between them. Clones were read by immunoSEQ multiplex PCR, and TCRdb kept only the in-frame ones, dropping some. The table shows roughly 78,000 clones, with roughly 90% occurring only once. The rearrangement uses TRBV11-2 and TRBJ2-3; D remains unclear. This receptor was taken from a person aged 18-69 years in good health. The sample comprised blood. The DNA of the CDR3 is TGTGCCAGCAGCTTAGGCCATACGCAGTATTTT. Translating gives CASSLGHTQYF.